This T cell receptor (beta chain) was found in a study of T cell responses to AZD1222 COVID-19 vaccine. The CDR3 length is 15 residues. Germline V gives CDR1 KGHSH, CDR2 LQKENI. V shed 8 bases, J shed 7 bases, and the junction held 9 bases outside the gene matches. The assay was immunoSEQ multiplex PCR, and TCRdb's table has in-frame clones only and misses some. Among around 150,000 clones listed, about 91% were seen once. The sequence came from an adult in good health. The V call is TRBV18, the J call TRBJ2-1, with 12 positions matching TRBD1. The sample here was peripheral blood, taken on day 0 of MenACWY control vaccination. CDR3 amino acids: CASRRDRGRENEQFF. CDR3 bases: TGTGCCAGCCGCAGGGACAGGGGGCGAGAAAATGAGCAGTTCTTC.